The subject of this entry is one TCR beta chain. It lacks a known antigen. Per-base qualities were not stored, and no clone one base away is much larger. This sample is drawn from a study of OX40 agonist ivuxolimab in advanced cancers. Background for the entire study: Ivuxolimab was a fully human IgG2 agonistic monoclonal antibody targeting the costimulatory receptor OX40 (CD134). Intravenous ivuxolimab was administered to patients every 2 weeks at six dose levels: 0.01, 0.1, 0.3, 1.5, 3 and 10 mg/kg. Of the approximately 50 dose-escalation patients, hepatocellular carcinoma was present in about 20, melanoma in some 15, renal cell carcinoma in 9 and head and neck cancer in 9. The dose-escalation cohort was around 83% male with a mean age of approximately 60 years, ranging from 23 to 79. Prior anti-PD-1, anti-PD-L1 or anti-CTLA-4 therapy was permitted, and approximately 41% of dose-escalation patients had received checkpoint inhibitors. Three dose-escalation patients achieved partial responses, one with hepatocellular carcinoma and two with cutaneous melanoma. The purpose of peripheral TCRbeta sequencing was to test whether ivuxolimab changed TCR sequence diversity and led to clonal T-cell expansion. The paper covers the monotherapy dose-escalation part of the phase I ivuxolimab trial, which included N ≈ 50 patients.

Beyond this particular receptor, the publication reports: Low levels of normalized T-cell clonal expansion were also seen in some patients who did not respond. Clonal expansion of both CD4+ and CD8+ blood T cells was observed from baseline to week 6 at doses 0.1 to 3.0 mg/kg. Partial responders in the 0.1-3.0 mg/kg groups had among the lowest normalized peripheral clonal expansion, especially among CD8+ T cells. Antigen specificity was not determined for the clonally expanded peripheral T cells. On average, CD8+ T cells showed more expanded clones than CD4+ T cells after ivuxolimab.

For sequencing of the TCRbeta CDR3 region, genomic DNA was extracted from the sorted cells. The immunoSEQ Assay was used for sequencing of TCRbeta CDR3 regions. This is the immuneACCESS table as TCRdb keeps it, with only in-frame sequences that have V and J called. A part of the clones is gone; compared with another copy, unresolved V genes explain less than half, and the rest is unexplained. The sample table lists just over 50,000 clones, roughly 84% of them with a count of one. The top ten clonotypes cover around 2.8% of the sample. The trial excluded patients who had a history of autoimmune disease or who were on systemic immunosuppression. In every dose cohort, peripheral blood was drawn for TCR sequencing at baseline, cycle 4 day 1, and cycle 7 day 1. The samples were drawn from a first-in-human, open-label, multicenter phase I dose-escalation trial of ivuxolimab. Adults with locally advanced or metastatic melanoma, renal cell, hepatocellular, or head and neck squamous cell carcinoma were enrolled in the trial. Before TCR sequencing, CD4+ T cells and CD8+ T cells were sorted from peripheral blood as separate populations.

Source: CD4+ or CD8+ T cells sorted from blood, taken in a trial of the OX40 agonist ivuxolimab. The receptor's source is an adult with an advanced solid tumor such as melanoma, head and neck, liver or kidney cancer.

The CDR3 protein: CASSMGGGAVETQYF. In nucleotides, the sequence is TGTGCCAGTAGTATGGGCGGGGGGGCGGTTGAGACCCAGTACTTC. Here the chain combines TRBV19 and TRBJ2-5; a stretch of 9 junction bases matches TRBD2. Via the germline V gene (reference sequence), CDR1 is LNHDA and CDR2 SQIVND. Here V drops 3 bases and J drops 5 bases, and the junction holds 7 bases not matched to any gene. The CDR3 runs 15 amino acids, cysteine and phenylalanine included. Here the CDR3 DNA is all that survives: 45 bases in frame from base 1.